This T cell receptor beta chain is drawn from a study of T cells in Graves' hyperthyroidism and ophthalmopathy. This clonotype was seen many times. The TCR beta CDR3 regions underwent amplification using RNA transcripts as the source. A first-round RT-PCR of the TCR CDR3 used the HTBI primer set. TCRdb re-analysed the multiplex PCR reads in MiXCR, keeping a single row per CDR3 protein. Found here are a few hundred thousand distinct CDR3 sequences, 15% to 18% of them singletons; the top ten hold roughly 7.4%. Exclusions: uncontrolled infection, other autoimmune disease, pregnancy, lactation. The germline gives CDR1 DFQATT, CDR2 SNEGSKA (reference sequence). The CDR3 is 12 amino acids. V lost 2 bases, J lost 7 bases, and 5 bases stayed unmatched.

The sample comprised blood. The receptor was derived from a woman aged 18-35 years with Graves' hyperthyroidism. V and J are TRBV20-1 and TRBJ2-7; TRBD2 agrees at 7 bases. CDR3 in amino acids: CSARRLAAEQYF. The CDR3 region has the DNA TGCAGTGCTAGAAGGCTAGCGGCTGAGCAGTACTTC.